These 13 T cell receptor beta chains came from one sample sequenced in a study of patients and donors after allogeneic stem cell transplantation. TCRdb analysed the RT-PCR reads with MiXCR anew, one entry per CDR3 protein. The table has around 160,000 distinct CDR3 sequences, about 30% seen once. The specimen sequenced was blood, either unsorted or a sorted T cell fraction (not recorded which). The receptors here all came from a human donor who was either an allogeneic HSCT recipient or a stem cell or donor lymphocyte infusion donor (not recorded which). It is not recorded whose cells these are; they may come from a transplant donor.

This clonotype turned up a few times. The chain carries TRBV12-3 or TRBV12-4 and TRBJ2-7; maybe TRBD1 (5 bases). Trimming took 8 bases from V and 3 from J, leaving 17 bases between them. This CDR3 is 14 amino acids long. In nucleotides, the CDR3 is TGTGCCAGCTCCCACGAAGGGGTCCTCTACGAGCAGTACTTC. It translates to CASSHEGVLYEQYF.

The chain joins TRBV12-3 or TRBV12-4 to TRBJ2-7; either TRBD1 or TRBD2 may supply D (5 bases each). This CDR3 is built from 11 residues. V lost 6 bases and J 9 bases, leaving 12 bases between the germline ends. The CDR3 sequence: CASSPGPGQYF. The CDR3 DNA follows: TGTGCCAGCAGCCCGGGGCCCGGGCAGTACTTC.

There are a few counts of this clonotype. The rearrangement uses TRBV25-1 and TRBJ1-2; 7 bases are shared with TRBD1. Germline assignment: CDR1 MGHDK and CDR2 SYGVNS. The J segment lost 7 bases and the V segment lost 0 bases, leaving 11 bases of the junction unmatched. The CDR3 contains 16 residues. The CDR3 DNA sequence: TGTGCCAGCAGTGAATACTTTCTTCGGGACAGCGCTGGCTACACCTTC. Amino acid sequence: CASSEYFLRDSAGYTF.

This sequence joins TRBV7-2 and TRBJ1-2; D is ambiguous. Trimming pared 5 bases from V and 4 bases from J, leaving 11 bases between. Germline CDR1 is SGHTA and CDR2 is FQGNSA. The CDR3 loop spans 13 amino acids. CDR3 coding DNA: TGTGCCAGCAGCGAGAAGTTCTCCTATGGCTACACCTTC. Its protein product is CASSEKFSYGYTF.

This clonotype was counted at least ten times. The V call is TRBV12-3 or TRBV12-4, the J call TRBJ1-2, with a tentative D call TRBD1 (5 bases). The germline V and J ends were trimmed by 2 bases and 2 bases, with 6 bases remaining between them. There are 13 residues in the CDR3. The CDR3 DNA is TGTGCCAGCAGTTTAAGGGGCAACTATGGCTACACCTTC. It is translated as CASSLRGNYGYTF.

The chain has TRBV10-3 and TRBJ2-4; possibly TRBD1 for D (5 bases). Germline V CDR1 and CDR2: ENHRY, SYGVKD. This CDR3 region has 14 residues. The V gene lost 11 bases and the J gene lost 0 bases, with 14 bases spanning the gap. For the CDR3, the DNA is TGTGCCTCACAGGATAGGGGAGCCAAAAACATTCAGTACTTC. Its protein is CASQDRGAKNIQYF.

The CDR3 sequence: CASRTWDYPYEQYF. The DNA of the CDR3 is TGTGCCAGCAGAACCTGGGACTATCCCTACGAGCAGTACTTC. The chain links TRBV6-6 to TRBJ2-7; TRBD2 aligns across 7 bases. This CDR3 is 14 amino acids long. Germline lookup yields CDR1 MNHNY and CDR2 SVGAGI (reference sequence). V lost 6 bases, J lost 2 bases, and 7 bases stayed unmatched.

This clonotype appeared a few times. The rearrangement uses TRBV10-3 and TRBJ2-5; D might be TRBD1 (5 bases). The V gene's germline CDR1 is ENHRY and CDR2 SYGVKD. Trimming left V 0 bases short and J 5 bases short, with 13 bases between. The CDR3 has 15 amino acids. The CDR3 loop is CAISESLGRRETQYF. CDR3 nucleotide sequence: TGTGCCATCAGTGAGTCCCTGGGGCGCCGGGAGACCCAGTACTTC.

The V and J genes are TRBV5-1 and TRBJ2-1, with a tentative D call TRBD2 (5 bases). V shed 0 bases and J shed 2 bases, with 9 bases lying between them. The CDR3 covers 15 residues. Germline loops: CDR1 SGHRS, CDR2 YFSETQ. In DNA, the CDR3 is TGCGCCAGCAGCTTGGACGGGAAGGCCTACAATGAGCAGTTCTTC. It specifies CASSLDGKAYNEQFF.

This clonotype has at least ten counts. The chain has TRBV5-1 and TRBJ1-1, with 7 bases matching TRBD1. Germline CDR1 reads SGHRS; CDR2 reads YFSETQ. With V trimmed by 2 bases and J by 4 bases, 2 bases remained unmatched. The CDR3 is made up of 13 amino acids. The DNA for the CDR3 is TGCGCCAGCAGCTTCTCAGGGGGCACTGAAGCTTTCTTT. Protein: CASSFSGGTEAFF.

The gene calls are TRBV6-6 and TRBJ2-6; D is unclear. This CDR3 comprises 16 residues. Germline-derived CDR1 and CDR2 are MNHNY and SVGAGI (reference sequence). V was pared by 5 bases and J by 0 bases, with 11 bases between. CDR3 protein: CASSPNLFSGANVLTF. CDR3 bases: TGTGCCAGCAGTCCCAACCTCTTCTCTGGGGCCAACGTCCTGACTTTC.

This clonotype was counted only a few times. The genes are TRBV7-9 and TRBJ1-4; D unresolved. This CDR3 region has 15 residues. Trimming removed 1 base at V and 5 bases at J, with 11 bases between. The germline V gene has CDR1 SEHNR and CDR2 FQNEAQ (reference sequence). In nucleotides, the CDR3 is TGTGCCAGCAGCTTAGATCCGGGGATAAATGAAAAACTGTTTTTT. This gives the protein CASSLDPGINEKLFF.

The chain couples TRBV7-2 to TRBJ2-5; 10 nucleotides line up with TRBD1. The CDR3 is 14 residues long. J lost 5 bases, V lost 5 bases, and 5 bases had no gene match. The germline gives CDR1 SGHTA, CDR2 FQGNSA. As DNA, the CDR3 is TGTGCCAGCAGCAGACAGGGGGCGTGGGAGACCCAGTACTTC. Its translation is CASSRQGAWETQYF.